These 20 T cell receptor beta chains originate from one sample sequenced in a study of cytomegalovirus exposure and HLA in healthy donors. Use of 60 Vbeta and 13 Jbeta primers characterized the PCR. The table came from immunoSEQ multiplex PCR; TCRdb's copy has only in-frame clones and leaves some out. The sample records about 160,000 clones, roughly 80% being singletons. Sequencing input: PBMCs. The receptors were sampled from a man between 40 and 49 years old in good health and CMV-seronegative.

This rearrangement joins TRBV7-9 to TRBJ1-1; TRBD1 is a possible D gene (5 bases). CDR1 is SEHNR and CDR2 is FQNEAQ in the germline V gene (reference sequence). Trimming took off 0 bases at V and 7 bases at J, with 6 bases between the two ends. This CDR3 comprises 12 residues. CDR3 in DNA: TGTGCCAGCAGCTTAGCCGACAGTGAAGCTTTCTTT. This encodes CASSLADSEAFF.

The chain employs TRBV5-1 and TRBJ2-1, with a tentative D call TRBD1 (5 bases). This CDR3 has 15 residues. With 1 base removed from V and 6 bases from J, the gap between germline ends came to 14 bases. Germline CDR1 SGHRS, CDR2 YFSETQ. CDR3 in amino acids: CASSLFGQGGNEQFF. DNA for the CDR3: TGCGCCAGCAGCTTGTTTGGGCAGGGCGGCAATGAGCAGTTCTTC.

This sequence joins TRBV25-1 and TRBJ1-5; TRBD1 matches 10 bases. CDR1 is MGHDK and CDR2 is SYGVNS in the germline V gene. This CDR3 is built from 15 residues. After removal of 9 bases from V and 9 bases from J, the junction contained 14 bases not matched to a gene. The CDR3 nucleotides read TGTGCCAGGGGACGATTCGGACAGGGGGGACTGCCCCAGCATTTT. Protein product: CARGRFGQGGLPQHF. Combining the CDR3 with reference TRBV25-1 and TRBJ1-5 gives the whole variable domain EADIYQTPRYLVIGTGKKITLECSQTMGHDKMYWYQQDPGMELHLIHYSYGVNSTEKGDLSSESTVSRIRTEHFPLTLESARPSHTSQYLCARGRFGQGGLPQHFGDGTRLSIL.

This chain joins TRBV5-4 and TRBJ2-1; 8 nucleotides agree with TRBD2. J gave up 8 bases and V 4 bases, and 14 bases lay outside the gene matches. Germline V gene sequence: CDR1 SGHNT, CDR2 YYREEE (reference sequence). There are 16 residues in the CDR3. CDR3 sequence reads: CASSRPGLGVADEQFF. CDR3 DNA: TGTGCCAGCAGCAGGCCGGGACTAGGGGTGGCGGATGAGCAGTTCTTC.

V gene TRBV6-1 combines with J gene TRBJ2-1, with TRBD2 identical over 10 bases. This CDR3 is built from 15 residues. Unmatched junction bases numbered 7, after V lost 4 bases and J lost 7 bases. The V gene's germline CDR1 is MNHNS and CDR2 SASEGT. The CDR3 DNA reads as TGTGCCAGCAGTGTCCTCAGCGGGGGGGCTAATGAGCAGTTCTTC. Its protein is CASSVLSGGANEQFF.

The rearrangement uses TRBV2 and TRBJ1-5, with a tentative D call TRBD1 (6 bases). The CDR3 totals 14 residues. Germline-derived CDR1 and CDR2 are SNHLY and FYNNEI. Trimming pared 5 bases from V and 5 bases from J, leaving 13 bases between. The CDR3: CASSPDRNDQPQHF. CDR3 DNA: TGTGCCAGCAGTCCCGACAGGAACGATCAGCCCCAGCATTTT.

This clone was seen only once. The chain uses TRBV5-4 and TRBJ2-5; 7 bases map to TRBD2. CDR1 is SGHNT and CDR2 is YYREEE in the germline V gene (reference sequence). This CDR3 contains 13 residues. V shed 0 bases, J shed 10 bases, and the junction held 6 bases outside the gene matches. This CDR3 is CASSLGGGSGQYF. CDR3 bases: TGTGCCAGCAGCTTGGGCGGCGGGAGTGGCCAGTACTTC.

This chain connects TRBV28 to TRBJ2-7, with D perhaps matching TRBD1 (5 bases). The germline V and J ends were trimmed by 1 base and 0 bases, with 13 bases remaining between them. Germline CDR1 reads MDHEN; CDR2 reads SYDVKM. The CDR3 covers 16 residues. Here the CDR3 DNA reads TGTGCCAGCAGTTTATACAGGTCACCTTTCTCCTACGAGCAGTACTTC. As protein: CASSLYRSPFSYEQYF.

This chain connects TRBV7-9 to TRBJ2-7, with TRBD1 identical over 10 bases. Per the germline V gene, CDR1 is SEHNR and CDR2 is FQNEAQ (reference sequence). J lost 7 bases, V lost 3 bases, and 6 bases had no gene match. The CDR3 is 14 amino acids. In DNA form, the CDR3 reads TGTGCCAGCAGCTTCCGACAGGGGGCACGAGAGCAGTACTTC. Translation: CASSFRQGAREQYF.

The rearrangement uses TRBV9 and TRBJ1-1, with 8 bases matching TRBD1. Germline V gene lookup returns CDR1 SGDLS and CDR2 YYNGEE. CDR3 length equals 13 residues. With V trimmed by 10 bases and J by 4 bases, 9 bases remained unmatched. The CDR3 nucleotides read TGTGCCCGTCCCCCGGACAGGGTCACTGAAGCTTTCTTT. Translated, it gives CARPPDRVTEAFF.

This clone was seen only a few times. The chain is built from TRBV7-3 and TRBJ2-1, with 9 bases fitting TRBD2. The CDR3 contains 11 residues. Germline-derived CDR1 and CDR2 are SGHTA and FQGTGA. V shed 5 bases and J 14 bases; nucleotides not matched to a gene: 4. The CDR3 coding sequence is TGTGCCAGCAGCCATAGCGGGAGAAAGTTCTTC. It encodes CASSHSGRKFF.

Here the CDR3 DNA reads TGTGCCAGCAGCTCTAGGGCAGGGTCCGAAGAGCAGTACTTC. It encodes CASSSRAGSEEQYF. The chain joins TRBV27 to TRBJ2-7; possibly TRBD1 for D (5 bases). Trimming left V 6 bases short and J 7 bases short, with 19 bases between. The CDR3 contains 14 residues. Germline CDR1 MNHEY, CDR2 SMNVEV (reference sequence).

This clone has just a few counts. The DNA of the CDR3 is TGTGCCAGCAGTTCCGGGGATTATGGGGAGCAGTACTTC. As protein: CASSSGDYGEQYF. V is TRBV6-1 and J is TRBJ2-7; maybe TRBD2 (5 bases). The germline CDR1 and CDR2 sequences are MNHNS and SASEGT. Trimming stripped 5 bases from V and 7 bases from J, with 15 bases between. The CDR3 runs 13 residues.

The J gene is TRBJ2-5, the V gene TRBV13, with 7 bases lining up with TRBD1. The CDR3 sequence is 16 residues long. Germline CDR1 PRHDT, CDR2 FYEKMQ (reference sequence). J was trimmed by 3 bases and V by 4 bases; bases with no gene match: 11. The CDR3 loop is CASSSQPGQAEETQYF. CDR3 in DNA: TGTGCCAGCAGCTCGCAACCCGGACAGGCTGAAGAGACCCAGTACTTC. Using reference TRBV13 and TRBJ2-5 for the parts outside the CDR3, the full variable domain is AAGVIQSPRHLIKEKRETATLKCYPIPRHDTVYWYQQGPGQDPQFLISFYEKMQSDKGSIPDRFSAQQFSDYHSELNMSSLELGDSALYFCASSSQPGQAEETQYFGPGTRLLVL.

Worth noting for this clone: Mismatch with germline at one junction end may stem from a read error. The chain links TRBV5-4 to TRBJ2-7; 7 positions match TRBD1. Germline loops: CDR1 SGHNT, CDR2 YYREEE (reference sequence). This CDR3 comprises 13 residues. CDR3 nucleotides: TGTGCCAGCAGATCCGGGACAGAAGACGAGCAGTGCTTC. Translating gives CASRSGTEDEQCF.

In this sample, this clone turned up a few times. The chain links TRBV10-3 to TRBJ1-5, with 8 bases identical to TRBD1. V lost 6 bases, J lost 2 bases, and 6 bases stayed unmatched. This CDR3 spans 15 amino acids. Germline V gives CDR1 ENHRY, CDR2 SYGVKD. The CDR3 sequence is CAISDRGEGNQPQHF. CDR3 nucleotides: TGTGCCATCAGCGACAGGGGTGAGGGCAATCAGCCCCAGCATTTT.

The chain joins TRBV6-6 to TRBJ2-2; 9 nucleotides align to TRBD1. The CDR3 has 16 amino acids. Unmatched junction bases numbered 7, after V lost 2 bases and J lost 6 bases. Germline V CDR1 and CDR2: MNHNY, SVGAGI (reference sequence). CDR3 amino acids: CASSYEGQGFSGELFF. DNA for the CDR3: TGTGCCAGCAGTTACGAAGGACAGGGGTTTTCCGGGGAGCTGTTTTTT.

This chain joins TRBV9 and TRBJ1-4; D is possibly TRBD1 (5 bases). V was cut by 2 bases and J by 8 bases, with 22 bases left in between. Germline assignment: CDR1 SGDLS and CDR2 YYNGEE. The CDR3 runs 17 residues. The CDR3 is CASSVHMGDSLGEKLFF. DNA of the CDR3: TGTGCCAGCAGCGTTCACATGGGCGACAGTCTAGGGGAAAAACTGTTTTTT.

The chain uses TRBV5-1 and TRBJ2-7; 7 positions match TRBD2. Trimming took 0 bases from V and 3 from J; bases not matched to a gene: 9. This CDR3 has 16 residues. CDR1 and CDR2 (germline): SGHRS, YFSETQ. The CDR3 sequence is CASSLVSVGGNYEQYF. The CDR3 region has the DNA TGCGCCAGCAGCTTGGTTTCGGTGGGGGGGAACTACGAGCAGTACTTC.

This clone was seen more than once but under ten times. The chain employs TRBV7-2 and TRBJ1-4; a weak D match, TRBD1 (6 bases). Trimming left V 0 bases short and J 0 bases short, with 11 bases between. This CDR3 region has 17 residues. CDR1 SGHTA and CDR2 FQGNSA come from the germline V gene. For the CDR3, the DNA is TGTGCCAGCAGCTTAGCGGGGGCAGCGGCAACTAATGAAAAACTGTTTTTT. This sequence encodes CASSLAGAAATNEKLFF.